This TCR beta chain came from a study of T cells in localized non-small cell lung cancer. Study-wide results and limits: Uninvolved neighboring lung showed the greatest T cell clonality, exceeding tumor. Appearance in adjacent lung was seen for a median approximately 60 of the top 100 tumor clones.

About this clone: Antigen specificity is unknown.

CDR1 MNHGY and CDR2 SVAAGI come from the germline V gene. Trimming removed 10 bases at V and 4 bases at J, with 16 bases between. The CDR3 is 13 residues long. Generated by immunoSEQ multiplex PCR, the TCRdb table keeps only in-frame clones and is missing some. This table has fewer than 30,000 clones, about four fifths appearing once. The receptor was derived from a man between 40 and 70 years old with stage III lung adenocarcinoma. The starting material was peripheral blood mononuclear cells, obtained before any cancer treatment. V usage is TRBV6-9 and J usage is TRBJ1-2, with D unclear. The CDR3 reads CANSTLGCYGYTF. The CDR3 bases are TGTGCCAACTCCACTCTGGGGTGCTATGGCTACACCTTC.